This T cell receptor beta chain was observed in a study of blood T cell repertoires in COVID-19. Turning to the study itself: The United States, Italy and Spain were the sources of the acute and convalescent COVID-19 samples. The cDNA or gDNA used as material had been derived from T cells, B-cell-depleted T cells, or PBMCs.

There are a few counts of this clone. V trimming: 4 bases; J trimming: 5 bases; junction bases outside the gene matches: 9. CDR3 length: 15 amino acids. Germline CDR1 and CDR2: SEHNR and FQNEAQ (reference sequence). Original analysis: It was from reference gene primer amplification that nucleated cell counts were estimated. Assay: immunoSEQ multiplex PCR; the TCRdb copy retains only in-frame clones and omits some. The V and J calls and clone size were taken over from that table, and D and trimming were inferred from the DNA. The sample has 250,000 or so clones, over 80% seen once. The participants were between 18 and 89 years old and came from some 25 US areas.

The TCR comes from a woman aged 30 to 39 with acute COVID-19. V is TRBV7-9 and J is TRBJ2-7; 9 bases agree with TRBD1. Sequenced material: PBMCs or T cells enriched from blood (not recorded which). CDR3 sequence reads: CASSSGTGPFDEQYF. CDR3 nucleotide sequence: TGTGCCAGCAGCTCCGGGACAGGGCCCTTCGACGAGCAGTACTTC.